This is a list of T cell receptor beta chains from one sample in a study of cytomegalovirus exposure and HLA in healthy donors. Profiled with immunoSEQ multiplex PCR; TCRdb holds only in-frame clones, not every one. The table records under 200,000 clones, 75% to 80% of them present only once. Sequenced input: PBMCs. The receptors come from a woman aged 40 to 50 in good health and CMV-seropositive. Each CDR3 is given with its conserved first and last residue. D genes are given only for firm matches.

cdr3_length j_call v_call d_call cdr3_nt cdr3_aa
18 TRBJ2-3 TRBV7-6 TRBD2 TGTGCCAGCAGCCCGGGACTAGCGGGGGGAGATGTCACAGATACGCAGTATTTT CASSPGLAGGDVTDTQYF
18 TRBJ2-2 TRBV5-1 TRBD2 TGCGCCAGCAGCTGCCGGGGGGAGCGGGGGGCATTTACCGGGGAGCTGTTTTTT CASSCRGERGAFTGELFF
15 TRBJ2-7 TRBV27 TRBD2 TGTGCCAGCAGTTTAAAAGCGGGAGTGGTTTACGAGCAGTACTTC CASSLKAGVVYEQYF
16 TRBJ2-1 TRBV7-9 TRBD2 TGTGCCAGCAGCGACACCCTGGTTAGCGGGTACAATGAGCAGTTCTTC CASSDTLVSGYNEQFF
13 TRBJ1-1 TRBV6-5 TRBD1 TGTGCCAGCAGGCCGACAGGGGGCACTGAAGCTTTCTTT CASRPTGGTEAFF
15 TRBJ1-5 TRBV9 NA TGTGCCACTCCATGGGCTCTTTATAGCAATCAGCCCCAGCATTTT CATPWALYSNQPQHF
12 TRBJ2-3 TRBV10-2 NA TGCGCCAGCAGTGCATTTCAGAATACGCAGTATTTT CASSAFQNTQYF
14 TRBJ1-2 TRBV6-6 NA TGTGCCAGCAGTTACCAGGGCCTTAACTATGGCTACACCTTC CASSYQGLNYGYTF
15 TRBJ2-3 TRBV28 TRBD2 TGCCTGAGCGGGGGGGCGTCTGGACGTGGAGATACGCAGTATTTT CLSGGASGRGDTQYF
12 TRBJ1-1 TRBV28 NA TGTGCCAGCAGTTTATTCTCCCGGGGAGCTTTCTTT CASSLFSRGAFF
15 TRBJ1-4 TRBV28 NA TGTGCCAGCAGTTCCGAACAGGTTGGGTCTAGGGAACTGTTTTTT CASSSEQVGSRELFF